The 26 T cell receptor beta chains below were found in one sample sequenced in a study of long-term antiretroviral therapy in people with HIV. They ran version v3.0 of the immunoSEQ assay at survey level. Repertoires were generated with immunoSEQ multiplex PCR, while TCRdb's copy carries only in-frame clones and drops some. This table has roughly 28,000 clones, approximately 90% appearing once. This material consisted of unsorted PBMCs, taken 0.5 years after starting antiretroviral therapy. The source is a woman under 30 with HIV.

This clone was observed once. The CDR3 sequence: CASTKDGASGANVLTF. For the CDR3, the DNA is TGTGCCAGCACCAAGGACGGAGCCTCTGGGGCCAACGTCCTGACTTTC. J is TRBJ2-6 and V is TRBV7-6; the D is unclear. V was trimmed by 7 bases and J by 0 bases, leaving 13 bases between them. In germline, CDR1 is SGHVS, CDR2 FNYEAQ. The CDR3 covers 16 residues.

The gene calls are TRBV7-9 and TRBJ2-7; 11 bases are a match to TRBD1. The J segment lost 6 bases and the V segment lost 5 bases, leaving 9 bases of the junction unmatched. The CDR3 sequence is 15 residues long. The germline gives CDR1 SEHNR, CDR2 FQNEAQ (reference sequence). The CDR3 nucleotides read TGTGCCAGCAGCCAGGACAGGGGGCGGGTGCGCGAGCAGTACTTC. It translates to CASSQDRGRVREQYF. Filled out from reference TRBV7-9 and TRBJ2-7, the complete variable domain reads DTGVSQNPRHKITKRGQNVTFRCDPISEHNRLYWYRQTLGQGPEFLTYFQNEAQLEKSRLLSDRFSAERPKGSFSTLEIQRTEQGDSAMYLCASSQDRGRVREQYFGPGTRLTVT.

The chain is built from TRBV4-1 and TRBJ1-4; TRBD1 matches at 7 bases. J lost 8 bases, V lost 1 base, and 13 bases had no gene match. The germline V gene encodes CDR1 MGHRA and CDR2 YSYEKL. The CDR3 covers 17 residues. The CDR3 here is CASSQGWADRVGEKLFF. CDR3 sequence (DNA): TGCGCCAGCAGCCAAGGTTGGGCAGACAGGGTCGGGGAAAAACTGTTTTTT.

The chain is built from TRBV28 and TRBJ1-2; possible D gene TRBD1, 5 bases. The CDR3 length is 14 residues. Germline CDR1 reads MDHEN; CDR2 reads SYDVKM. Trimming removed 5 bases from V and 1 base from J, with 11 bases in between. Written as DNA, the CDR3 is TGTGCCAGCAGTACCGGACAATTTAACTATGGCTACACCTTC. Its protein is CASSTGQFNYGYTF.

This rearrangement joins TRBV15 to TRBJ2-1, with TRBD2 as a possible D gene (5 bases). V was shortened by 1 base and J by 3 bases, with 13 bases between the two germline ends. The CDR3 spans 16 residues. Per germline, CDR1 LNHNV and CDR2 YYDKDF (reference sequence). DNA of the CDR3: TGTGCCACCAGCAGAGGGCGAGAAGAGGGCTACAATGAGCAGTTCTTC. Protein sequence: CATSRGREEGYNEQFF.

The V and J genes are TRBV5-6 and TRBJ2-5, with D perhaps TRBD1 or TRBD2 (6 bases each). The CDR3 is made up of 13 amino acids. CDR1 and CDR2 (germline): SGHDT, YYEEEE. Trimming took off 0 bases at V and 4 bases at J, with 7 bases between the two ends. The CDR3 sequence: CASSLGGAETQYF. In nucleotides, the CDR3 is TGTGCCAGCAGCTTGGGGGGGGCAGAGACCCAGTACTTC.

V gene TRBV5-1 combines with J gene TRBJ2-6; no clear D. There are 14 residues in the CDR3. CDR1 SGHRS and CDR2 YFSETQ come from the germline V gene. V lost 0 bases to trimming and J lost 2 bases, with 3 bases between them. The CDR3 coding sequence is TGCGCCAGCAGCTTGGACCCTGGGGCCAACGTCCTGACTTTC. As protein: CASSLDPGANVLTF.

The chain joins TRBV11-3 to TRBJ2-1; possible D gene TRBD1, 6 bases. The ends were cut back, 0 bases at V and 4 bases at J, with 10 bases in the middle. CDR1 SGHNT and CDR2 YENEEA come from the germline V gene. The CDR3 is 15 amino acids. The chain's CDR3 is CASSLDPGTYNEQFF. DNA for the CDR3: TGTGCCAGCAGCTTAGATCCGGGGACATACAATGAGCAGTTCTTC.

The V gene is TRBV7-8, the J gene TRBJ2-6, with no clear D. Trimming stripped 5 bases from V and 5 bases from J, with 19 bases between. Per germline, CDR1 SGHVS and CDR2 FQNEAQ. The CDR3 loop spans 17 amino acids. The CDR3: CASSALTPQSRANVLTF. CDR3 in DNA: TGTGCCAGCAGCGCACTTACCCCACAAAGTCGGGCCAACGTCCTGACTTTC.

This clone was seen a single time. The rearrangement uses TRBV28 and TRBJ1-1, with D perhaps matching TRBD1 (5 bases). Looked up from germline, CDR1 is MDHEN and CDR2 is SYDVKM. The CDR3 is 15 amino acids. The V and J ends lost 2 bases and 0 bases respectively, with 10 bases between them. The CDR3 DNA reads TGTGCCAGCAGTTTACAGGGAGATATGAACACTGAAGCTTTCTTT. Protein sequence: CASSLQGDMNTEAFF.

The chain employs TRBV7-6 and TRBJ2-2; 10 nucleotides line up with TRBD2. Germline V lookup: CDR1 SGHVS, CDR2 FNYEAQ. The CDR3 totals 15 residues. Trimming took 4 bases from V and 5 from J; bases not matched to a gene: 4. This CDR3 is CASSSGLAETGELFF. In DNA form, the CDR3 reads TGTGCCAGCAGCTCCGGACTAGCGGAGACCGGGGAGCTGTTTTTT.

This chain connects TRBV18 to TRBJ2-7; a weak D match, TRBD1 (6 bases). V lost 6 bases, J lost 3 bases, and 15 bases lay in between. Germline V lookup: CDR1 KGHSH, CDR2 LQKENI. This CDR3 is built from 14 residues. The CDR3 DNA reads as TGTGCCAGCTCGCCCTACAGGGTCGGCTACGAGCAGTACTTC. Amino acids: CASSPYRVGYEQYF.

The CDR3 region is CASPKLRGIRTYEQYF. CDR3 nucleotide sequence: TGTGCCAGCCCAAAGCTTCGGGGGATAAGGACCTACGAGCAGTACTTC. J is TRBJ2-7 and V is TRBV25-1, with D possibly being TRBD2 (6 bases). CDR3 length: 16 residues. CDR1 is MGHDK and CDR2 is SYGVNS in the germline V gene. The V and J ends lost 8 bases and 2 bases respectively, with 22 bases between them.

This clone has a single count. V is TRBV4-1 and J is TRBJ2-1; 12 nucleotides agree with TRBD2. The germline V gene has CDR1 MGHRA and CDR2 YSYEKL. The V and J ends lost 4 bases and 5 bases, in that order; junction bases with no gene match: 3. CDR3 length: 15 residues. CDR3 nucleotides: TGCGCCAGCAGCCGACTAGCGGGAGCTAACAATGAGCAGTTCTTC. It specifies CASSRLAGANNEQFF.

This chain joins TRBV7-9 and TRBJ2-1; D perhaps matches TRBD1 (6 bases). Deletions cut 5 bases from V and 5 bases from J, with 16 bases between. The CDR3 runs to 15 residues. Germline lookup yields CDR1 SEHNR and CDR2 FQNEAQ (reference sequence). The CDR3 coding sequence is TGTGCCAGCAGCCCTCGGACAGTAATGGACAATGAGCAGTTCTTC. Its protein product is CASSPRTVMDNEQFF. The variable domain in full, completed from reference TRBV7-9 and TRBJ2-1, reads DTGVSQNPRHKITKRGQNVTFRCDPISEHNRLYWYRQTLGQGPEFLTYFQNEAQLEKSRLLSDRFSAERPKGSFSTLEIQRTEQGDSAMYLCASSPRTVMDNEQFFGPGTRLTVL.

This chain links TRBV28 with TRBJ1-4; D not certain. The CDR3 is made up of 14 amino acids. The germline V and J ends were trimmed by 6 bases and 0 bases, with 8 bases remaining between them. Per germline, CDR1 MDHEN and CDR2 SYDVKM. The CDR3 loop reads CASRTFATNEKLFF. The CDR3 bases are TGTGCCAGCAGGACATTTGCAACTAATGAAAAACTGTTTTTT.

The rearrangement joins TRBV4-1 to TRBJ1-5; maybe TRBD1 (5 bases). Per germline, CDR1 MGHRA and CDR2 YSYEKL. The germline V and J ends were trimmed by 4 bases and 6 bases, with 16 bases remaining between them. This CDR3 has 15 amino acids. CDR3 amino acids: CASSRRKTVTQPQHF. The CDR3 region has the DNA TGCGCCAGCAGCCGCCGTAAGACAGTAACTCAGCCCCAGCATTTT.

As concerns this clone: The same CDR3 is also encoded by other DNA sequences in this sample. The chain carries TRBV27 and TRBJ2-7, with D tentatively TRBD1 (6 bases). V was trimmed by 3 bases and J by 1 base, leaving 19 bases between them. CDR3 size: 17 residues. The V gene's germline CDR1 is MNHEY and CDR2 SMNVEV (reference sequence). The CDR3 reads CASSFSGAYPFSYEQYF. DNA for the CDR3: TGTGCCAGCAGTTTCTCAGGGGCCTATCCCTTTTCCTACGAGCAGTACTTC.

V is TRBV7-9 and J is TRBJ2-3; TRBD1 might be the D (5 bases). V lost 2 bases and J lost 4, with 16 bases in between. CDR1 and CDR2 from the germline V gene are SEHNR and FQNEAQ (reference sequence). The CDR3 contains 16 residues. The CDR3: CASSLYSTGVADTQYF. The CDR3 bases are TGTGCCAGCAGCTTATATAGTACAGGAGTGGCAGATACGCAGTATTTT.

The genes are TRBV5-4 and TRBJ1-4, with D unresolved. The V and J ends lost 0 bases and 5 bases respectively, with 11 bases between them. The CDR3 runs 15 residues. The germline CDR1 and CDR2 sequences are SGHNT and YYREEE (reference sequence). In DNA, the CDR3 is TGTGCCAGCAGCTTGGTGGGCAGAGGGAATGAAAAACTGTTTTTT. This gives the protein CASSLVGRGNEKLFF.

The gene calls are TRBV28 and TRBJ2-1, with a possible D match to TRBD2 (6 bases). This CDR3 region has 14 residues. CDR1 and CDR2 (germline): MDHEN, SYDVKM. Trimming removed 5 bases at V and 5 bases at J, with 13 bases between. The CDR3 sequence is CASSVRGIHNEQFF. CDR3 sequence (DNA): TGTGCCAGCAGTGTACGGGGGATACACAATGAGCAGTTCTTC.

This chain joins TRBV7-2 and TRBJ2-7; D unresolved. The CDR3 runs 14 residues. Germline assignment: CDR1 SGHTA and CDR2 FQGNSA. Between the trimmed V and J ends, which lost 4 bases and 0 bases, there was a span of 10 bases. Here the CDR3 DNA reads TGTGCCAGCAGCTCGTCCTGGGGCTCCTACGAGCAGTACTTC. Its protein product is CASSSSWGSYEQYF.

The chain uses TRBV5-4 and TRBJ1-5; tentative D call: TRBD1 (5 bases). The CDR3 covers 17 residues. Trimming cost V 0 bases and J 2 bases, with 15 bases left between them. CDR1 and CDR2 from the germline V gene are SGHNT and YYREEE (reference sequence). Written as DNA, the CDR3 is TGTGCCAGCAGCTTGGGGGGGGGAGGGGCAGGCAATCAGCCCCAGCATTTT. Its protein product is CASSLGGGGAGNQPQHF.

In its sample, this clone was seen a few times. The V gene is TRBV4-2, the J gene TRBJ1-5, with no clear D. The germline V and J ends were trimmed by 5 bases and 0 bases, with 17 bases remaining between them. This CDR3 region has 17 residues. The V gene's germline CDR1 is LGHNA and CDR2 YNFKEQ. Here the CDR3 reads CASSSTQVGYSNQPQHF. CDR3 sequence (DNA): TGTGCCAGCAGCTCGACGCAGGTGGGGTATAGCAATCAGCCCCAGCATTTT.

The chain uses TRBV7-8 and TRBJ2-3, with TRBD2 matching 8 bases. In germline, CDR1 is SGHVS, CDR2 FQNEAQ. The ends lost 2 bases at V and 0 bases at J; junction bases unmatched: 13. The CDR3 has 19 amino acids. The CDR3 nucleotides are TGTGCCAGCAGCTTACCCGGGTCTAGCGGGCCCTCTAGCACAGATACGCAGTATTTT. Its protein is CASSLPGSSGPSSTDTQYF.

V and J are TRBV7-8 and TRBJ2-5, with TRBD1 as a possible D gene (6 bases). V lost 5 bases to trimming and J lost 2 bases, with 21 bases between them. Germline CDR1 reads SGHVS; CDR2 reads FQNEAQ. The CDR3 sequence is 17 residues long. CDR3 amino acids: CASSPTNSRQAQETQYF. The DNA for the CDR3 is TGTGCCAGCAGCCCAACAAATAGTAGACAGGCACAAGAGACCCAGTACTTC.